The clone carrying this T cell receptor beta chain was detected only a few times. Antigen: not known. The TCR beta cDNA libraries contained unique molecular identifiers. TCRdb recomputed calls from the PCR reads with MiXCR, one row per CDR3 protein. The sample shows about 760,000 distinct CDR3 sequences, roughly 29% of them seen only once. This sample is drawn from a study of post-analysis software for immune sequencing data. General study points: Versus controls, multiple sclerosis patients showed significantly lower diversity (normalized Chao1). Relative to controls, patients had about 5 TRBV segments at higher frequency, with TRBV5-6, TRBV5-1 and TRBV20-1 among these.

Germline V lookup: CDR1 MDHEN, CDR2 SYDVKM. CDR3 length: 15 residues. V was cut by 3 bases and J by 7 bases, with 16 bases left in between. The chain employs TRBV28 and TRBJ1-5, with D uncertain. The receptor's source is a girl aged 10-17 years with multiple sclerosis. The sample consisted of blood. The CDR3 DNA reads as TGTGCCAGCAGTTTTGGGAGCTCCCTACAACAGCCCCAGCATTTT. It yields the protein CASSFGSSLQQPQHF.